The 29 T cell receptor beta chains presented below share a single source sample, sequenced in a study of cytomegalovirus exposure and HLA in healthy donors (dated by TCRdb to 2015 to 2018). Preparation of the library involved the immunoSEQ multiplex PCR assay. For the multiplex PCR, a mixture combining 60 forward primers for TCR Vbeta segments and 13 reverse primers for TCR Jbeta segments was used. TCRdb's version of the immuneACCESS table is confined to in-frame rearrangements and falls short of the full clone set. An unresolved V gene accounts for under half of the shortfall where checked; the remainder is of unknown origin. This sample holds 150,000 to 200,000 clones; 85% were observed only once. The biggest ten clones account for approximately 2.1% of the sample. The sample comprised PBMCs. The receptors shown here come from a woman in her fifties or sixties in good health and CMV-seronegative.

The genes are TRBV30 and TRBJ1-1, with unresolved D. The CDR3 contains 12 residues. Trimming pared 4 bases from V and 3 bases from J, leaving 9 bases between. Germline CDR1 reads GTSNPN; CDR2 reads SVGIG (reference sequence). The CDR3 protein is CAWNGGYTEAFF. The CDR3 nucleotides are TGTGCCTGGAACGGAGGTTACACTGAAGCTTTCTTT.

This clone turned up a few times. As DNA, the CDR3 is TGTGCCAGCAGCCGATCCCTCGGGTTTAGCTCCTACAATGAGCAGTTCTTC. Its protein is CASSRSLGFSSYNEQFF. The J gene is TRBJ2-1, the V gene TRBV4-2, with D unresolved. CDR1 and CDR2 (germline): LGHNA, YNFKEQ. There are 17 residues in the CDR3. Trimming stripped 4 bases from V and 0 bases from J, with 16 bases between.

The V call is TRBV29-1, the J call TRBJ2-7; D unclear. Germline CDR1 SQVTM, CDR2 ANQGSEA. The V and J ends lost 5 bases and 3 bases respectively, with 11 bases between them. The CDR3 runs to 12 residues. The CDR3 protein is CSVPRNSYEQYF. The CDR3, as DNA: TGCAGCGTTCCCAGGAATAGCTACGAGCAGTACTTC.

The chain's CDR3 is CASSLGAWEPQHF. For the CDR3, the DNA is TGTGCCAGCAGCCTGGGGGCATGGGAGCCCCAGCATTTT. The gene calls are TRBV11-2 and TRBJ1-5; D perhaps matches TRBD1 (6 bases). Between the trimmed V and J ends, which lost 5 bases and 8 bases, there was a span of 13 bases. The CDR3 is 13 residues long. Germline V lookup: CDR1 SGHAT, CDR2 FQNNGV.

The chain employs TRBV28 and TRBJ1-4; D remains ambiguous. V shed 6 bases and J shed 6 bases, with 11 bases lying between them. Germline values: CDR1 MDHEN, CDR2 SYDVKM. This CDR3 has 13 amino acids. The CDR3 here is CASSGESDEKLFF. CDR3 DNA: TGTGCCAGCAGCGGGGAGTCGGATGAAAAACTGTTTTTT.

The chain recombines TRBV28 with TRBJ2-7; 12 positions match TRBD1. Per the germline V gene, CDR1 is MDHEN and CDR2 is SYDVKM. The CDR3 has 14 residues. J was trimmed by 2 bases and V by 4 bases; bases with no gene match: 0. In nucleotides, the CDR3 is TGTGCCAGCAGTTGGGACAGGGGGCCCTACGAGCAGTACTTC. Protein sequence: CASSWDRGPYEQYF.

The genes are TRBV28 and TRBJ1-5, with D possibly being TRBD1 (5 bases). This CDR3 has 13 amino acids. Germline V gene lookup returns CDR1 MDHEN and CDR2 SYDVKM. In DNA, the CDR3 is TGTGCATGGGGCACGGAGGGGAATCAGCCCCAGCATTTT. Translation gives CAWGTEGNQPQHF.

This chain connects TRBV27 to TRBJ1-1; weak D call: TRBD1 (6 bases). There are 15 residues in the CDR3. Germline assignment: CDR1 MNHEY and CDR2 SMNVEV (reference sequence). V gave up 5 bases and J gave up 0 bases, with 13 bases separating them. The CDR3 coding sequence is TGTGCCAGCAGTACACAGGGACGGATGAACACTGAAGCTTTCTTT. Its protein product is CASSTQGRMNTEAFF.

The rearrangement uses TRBV9 and TRBJ1-4; possible D gene TRBD1, 6 bases. The CDR3 is made up of 16 amino acids. Deletions cut 4 bases from V and 6 bases from J, with 19 bases between. Germline-derived CDR1 and CDR2 are SGDLS and YYNGEE. The CDR3 loop reads CASSRHRDTLYEKLFF. DNA for the CDR3: TGTGCCAGCAGCCGGCATCGGGACACCCTCTATGAAAAACTGTTTTTT.

Only a few counts were recorded for this clone. The V and J genes are TRBV15 and TRBJ2-3; 15 nucleotides line up with TRBD2. This CDR3 is built from 14 residues. Germline CDR1 reads LNHNV; CDR2 reads YYDKDF (reference sequence). Unmatched junction bases numbered 2, after V lost 6 bases and J lost 7 bases. CDR3 DNA sequence: TGTGCCACCAGGGGGACTAGCGGGAGGTATACGCAGTATTTT. This codes for CATRGTSGRYTQYF.

This clone was recorded once. The chain couples TRBV11-2 to TRBJ1-3; D not certain. Germline V gives CDR1 SGHAT, CDR2 FQNNGV. The CDR3 is 15 residues long. The germline V and J ends were trimmed by 7 bases and 0 bases, with 13 bases remaining between them. The CDR3 DNA reads as TGTGCCAGCAATCGAGTGGCAGGCTCTGGAAACACCATATATTTT. It yields the protein CASNRVAGSGNTIYF.

CDR3 nucleotide sequence: TGTGCTAGTGGGGGGAGTCCCGGGGAGCTGTTTTTT. Its protein is CASGGSPGELFF. The chain employs TRBV12-5 and TRBJ2-2; possibly TRBD2 for D (5 bases). CDR3 size: 12 residues. The V end lost 6 bases, the J end lost 6 bases, and 8 bases lay between the germline ends. Germline V lookup: CDR1 LGHNT, CDR2 FRNRAP. Based on the CDR3 plus reference TRBV12-5 and TRBJ2-2, the full variable domain is DARVTQTPRHKVTEMGQEVTMRCQPILGHNTVFWYRQTMMQGLELLAYFRNRAPLDDSGMPKDRFSAEMPDATLATLKIQPSEPRDSAVYFCASGGSPGELFFGEGSRLTVL.

The rearrangement uses TRBV10-3 and TRBJ1-1; D perhaps matches TRBD1 (5 bases). The CDR3 covers 11 residues. Trimming pared 8 bases from V and 4 bases from J, leaving 8 bases between. The germline V gene encodes CDR1 ENHRY and CDR2 SYGVKD. DNA for the CDR3: TGTGCCATCGCAGGGTCCACTGAAGCTTTCTTT. It codes for CAIAGSTEAFF.

This chain uses TRBV28 with TRBJ1-2; 11 bases line up with TRBD1. From germline, CDR1 is MDHEN and CDR2 SYDVKM. CDR3 length: 16 amino acids. Trimming took 2 bases from V and 4 from J; bases not matched to a gene: 6. CDR3 sequence: CASSLKGTGGIYGYTF. CDR3 in DNA: TGTGCCAGCAGTTTAAAGGGGACAGGGGGAATCTATGGCTACACCTTC.

The J gene is TRBJ2-1, the V gene TRBV6-5; 9 positions match TRBD1. In germline, CDR1 is MNHEY, CDR2 SVGAGI. J lost 3 bases, V lost 6 bases, and 6 bases had no gene match. CDR3 length equals 15 residues. CDR3 loop: CASSLGQGSYNEQFF. The CDR3 DNA reads as TGTGCCAGCAGCCTGGGACAGGGAAGCTACAATGAGCAGTTCTTC.

The CDR3 DNA reads as TGTGCCAGCTCACTTACAGGGGGGCATAGCAATCAGCCCCAGCATTTT. The encoded protein is CASSLTGGHSNQPQHF. The chain is built from TRBV18 and TRBJ1-5, with 8 bases identical to TRBD1. V shed 4 bases and J 0 bases; nucleotides not matched to a gene: 5. The CDR3 consists of 16 residues. The V gene's germline CDR1 is KGHSH and CDR2 LQKENI.

The chain combines TRBV7-2 with TRBJ1-4; TRBD1 is a possible D gene (5 bases). V was shortened by 1 base and J by 4 bases, with 16 bases between the two germline ends. Germline lookup yields CDR1 SGHTA and CDR2 FQGNSA. CDR3 length: 17 residues. CDR3 sequence (DNA): TGTGCCAGCAGCTTAGTCGCAGGGCTTCGAGATAATGAAAAACTGTTTTTT. Residues: CASSLVAGLRDNEKLFF. Full variable domain (remainder filled in from reference TRBV7-2 and TRBJ1-4): GAGVSQSPSNKVTEKGKDVELRCDPISGHTALYWYRQSLGQGLEFLIYFQGNSAPDKSGLPSDRFSAERTGGSVSTLTIQRTQQEDSAVYLCASSLVAGLRDNEKLFFGSGTQLSVL.

This chain connects TRBV5-5 to TRBJ2-7; 7 bases agree with TRBD1. The ends lost 5 bases at V and 3 bases at J; junction bases unmatched: 8. This CDR3 comprises 14 residues. Germline CDR1 reads SGHKS; CDR2 reads YYEKEE (reference sequence). CDR3 protein: CASRPQGTYYEQYF. CDR3 nucleotides: TGTGCCAGCAGACCACAGGGGACCTACTACGAGCAGTACTTC. The whole variable domain, remainder taken from reference TRBV5-5 and TRBJ2-7, is DAGVTQSPTHLIKTRGQQVTLRCSPISGHKSVSWYQQVLGQGPQFIFQYYEKEERGRGNFPDRFSARQFPNYSSELNVNALLLGDSALYLCASRPQGTYYEQYFGPGTRLTVT.

V usage is TRBV4-1 and J usage is TRBJ2-7; 8 nucleotides align to TRBD2. The CDR3 spans 16 residues. With 0 bases clipped from V and 4 bases from J, the junction kept 8 bases outside the gene matches. Germline CDR1 and CDR2: MGHRA and YSYEKL. The CDR3 loop reads CASSQDVREGGYEQYF. In nucleotides, the CDR3 is TGCGCCAGCAGCCAAGATGTTCGGGAGGGAGGATACGAGCAGTACTTC.

This chain connects TRBV19 to TRBJ1-1; D unresolved. CDR1 is LNHDA, CDR2 SQIVND, per germline (reference sequence). The CDR3 has 14 amino acids. The ends were cut back, 7 bases at V and 2 bases at J, with 14 bases in the middle. The CDR3 loop is CASIKGGSNTEAFF. The DNA of the CDR3 is TGTGCCAGTATTAAGGGAGGATCTAACACTGAAGCTTTCTTT.

The chain employs TRBV7-9 and TRBJ1-2, with 10 positions matching TRBD1. The CDR3 runs to 15 residues. Germline CDR1 reads SEHNR; CDR2 reads FQNEAQ (reference sequence). With 2 bases clipped from V and 4 bases from J, the junction kept 4 bases outside the gene matches. The CDR3 is CASSLTTGGAYGYTF. The CDR3, as DNA: TGTGCCAGCAGCTTAACGACAGGGGGCGCCTATGGCTACACCTTC.

The chain combines TRBV27 with TRBJ2-6, with a weak D call TRBD1 (6 bases). CDR3 length equals 16 residues. The ends were cut back, 6 bases at V and 5 bases at J, with 17 bases in the middle. The germline V gene encodes CDR1 MNHEY and CDR2 SMNVEV (reference sequence). CDR3 in DNA: TGTGCCAGCAGCCGGTATGCAGGGGACCGGGCCAACGTCCTGACTTTC. Translating it yields CASSRYAGDRANVLTF.

This clone was seen a few times. V and J are TRBV30 and TRBJ1-1; possible D gene TRBD1, 5 bases. This CDR3 has 14 amino acids. From germline, CDR1 is GTSNPN and CDR2 SVGIG (reference sequence). V lost 2 bases and J 5 bases, leaving 15 bases between the germline ends. This CDR3 reads CAWSFPGGGTEAFF. The CDR3 DNA is TGTGCCTGGAGTTTTCCCGGGGGGGGGACTGAAGCTTTCTTT.

The chain has TRBV7-2 and TRBJ1-5; 8 bases map to TRBD1. The trim removed 5 bases at V and 7 bases at J, leaving 10 bases unmatched. This CDR3 is built from 15 residues. Germline CDR1 is SGHTA and CDR2 is FQGNSA. This CDR3 is CASSLGQGGAQPQHF. In DNA form, the CDR3 reads TGTGCCAGCAGCCTCGGACAGGGAGGTGCACAGCCCCAGCATTTT.

J is TRBJ1-2 and V is TRBV28; 7 bases fit TRBD1. There are 14 residues in the CDR3. The junction had 5 bases not matched to a gene; V was cut back by 3 bases and J by 4 bases. CDR1 is MDHEN, CDR2 SYDVKM, per germline. The CDR3 coding sequence is TGTGCCAGCAGTTTTTTACAGGGGACCTATGGCTACACCTTC. Its translation: CASSFLQGTYGYTF.

The V gene is TRBV29-1, the J gene TRBJ1-6; 9 bases align to TRBD1. CDR1 is SQVTM and CDR2 is ANQGSEA in the germline V gene. J lost 8 bases, V lost 7 bases, and 6 bases had no gene match. The CDR3 loop spans 13 amino acids. The CDR3 region is CSAADRGDSPLHF. DNA of the CDR3: TGCAGCGCCGCGGACAGGGGCGATTCACCCCTCCACTTT.

The chain employs TRBV18 and TRBJ2-7; the D is unclear. This CDR3 region has 13 residues. V was trimmed by 2 bases and J by 5 bases, leaving 10 bases between them. Germline CDR1 reads KGHSH; CDR2 reads LQKENI. In DNA, the CDR3 is TGTGCCAGCTCACCAGGGCATGGTCACGAGCAGTACTTC. This translates into CASSPGHGHEQYF.

This clone is a singleton in its sample. This sequence joins TRBV18 and TRBJ1-5, with 8 bases aligning to TRBD1. Germline trimming cut 5 bases from V and 3 bases from J; bases unmatched to any gene: 9. Germline V lookup: CDR1 KGHSH, CDR2 LQKENI. The CDR3 loop spans 16 amino acids. CDR3 nucleotide sequence: TGTGCCAGCTCAGTCGACAGGGGACGAAACAATCAGCCCCAGCATTTT. This sequence encodes CASSVDRGRNNQPQHF.

V usage is TRBV6-4 and J usage is TRBJ1-5, with D unclear. Germline CDR1 and CDR2: MRHNA and SNTAGT. This CDR3 has 13 amino acids. Trimming took off 5 bases at V and 1 base at J, with 6 bases between the two ends. CDR3 residues: CASSQTSNQPQHF. CDR3 nucleotide sequence: TGTGCCAGCAGTCAGACAAGCAATCAGCCCCAGCATTTT.